Below, one T cell receptor (beta chain) is given with its context. What it recognizes is unknown. The PCR used 60 Vbeta and 13 Jbeta primers. The repertoire was sequenced with immunoSEQ multiplex PCR; TCRdb's copy has only in-frame clones and lacks some. The sample holds roughly 190,000 clones, 75% to 85% seen once. The sample belongs to a study of cytomegalovirus exposure and HLA in healthy donors. Study-wide points: In a later analysis, at a false discovery rate of 0.05, 16,951 TCR beta sequences matched HLA alleles. Common viral pathogens were later found to be apparently linked to several of the most significant clusters. In a later analysis, most CMV-associated TCR beta chains appeared HLA-restricted.

The CDR3 is 12 residues long. The V segment lost 5 bases and the J segment 5 bases; nucleotides outside the gene matches: 1. Germline V CDR1 and CDR2: SGHAT, FQDESV (reference sequence). The gene calls are TRBV11-1 and TRBJ2-5, with 8 bases that match TRBD1. The sequence was collected from a woman aged 45-65 years in good health and CMV-seronegative. The material sequenced was PBMCs. CDR3 amino acids: CASSRTGETQYF. The CDR3 bases are TGTGCCAGCAGCCGGACAGGGGAGACCCAGTACTTC.